This TCR beta chain was recovered during a study of cytomegalovirus exposure and HLA in healthy donors. Study-wide points: In vitro work confirmed that a few CMV-associated chains recognize CMV antigens. Later analysis found that TCR beta chains associated with HLA were more clonally expanded than other, equally common chains. Trimming of TCR beta V- and J-genes showed a link, identified in a later analysis, to a missense DCLRE1C variant. Data from an earlier analysis indicated that most TCR beta V segments were productive either about 87% or about 30% of the time.

Trimming left V 3 bases short and J 0 bases short, with 15 bases between. The CDR3 extends over 16 amino acids. The germline gives CDR1 SQVTM, CDR2 ANQGSEA. Worth noting for this clone: What it recognizes is unknown.

Researchers ran the PCR with 60 Vbeta and 13 Jbeta primers. Data came from immunoSEQ multiplex PCR; TCRdb stores just in-frame clones and leaves some out. The sample lists tens of thousands of clones; around 67% were seen once. The chain links TRBV29-1 to TRBJ1-3; weak D call: TRBD1 (6 bases). Source material: PBMCs. This clonotype was sampled from a human donor in good health. The CDR3 spells CSVDESGTSSGNTIYF. As DNA, the CDR3 is TGCAGCGTTGACGAATCCGGGACATCCTCTGGAAACACCATATATTTT.